This record covers a single T cell receptor beta chain. Antigen: not known. The data were obtained in a study of T-cell memory formation after mild COVID-19. Study background: Each donor largely had its own TCR clusters.

Whole-study results and caveats: The finding that pre-infection memory included some responding clones suggested that cross-reactive memory joined.

Between the trimmed V and J ends, which lost 6 bases and 2 bases, there was a span of 11 bases. This CDR3 has 14 amino acids. TCR alpha and TCR beta cDNA libraries with sample barcodes and UMIs came from 5'RACE using constant-segment primers. TCRdb reanalysed the 5' RACE reads using MiXCR and keeps one entry per CDR3 protein. The sample lists about 440,000 distinct CDR3 sequences, roughly 20% occurring once. Sequencing used PBMCs or a T cell subset sorted from them (not recorded which). The chain uses TRBV12-3 or TRBV12-4 and TRBJ2-1; maybe TRBD1 (6 bases). The receptor comes from an adult woman who had mild COVID-19 (a few samples of this study predate the infection). Cell type and time point are not known. CDR3 bases: TGTGCCAGCAGGGACAGAATCGCCTACAATGAGCAGTTCTTC. This encodes CASRDRIAYNEQFF.